These T cell receptor beta chains were read from a single sample in a study of control samples from healthy donors and cancer patients. TCRdb's copy holds only in-frame clones and misses some; the assay was immunoSEQ multiplex PCR. The table records 120,000 or so clones, roughly 90% of them present only once. Material for sequencing was PBMCs. These receptors originate from a woman in her sixties or seventies with lung cancer. CDR3s include the opening cysteine and the closing phenylalanine or tryptophan. Each record gives: D gene, V gene, J gene, clone size, CDR3 DNA, CDR3 protein. The D gene is left open where the match is weak. Where a row states a size, it is once, few, many or the class of an expanded clone; other rows omit it.

.	TRBV5-1	TRBJ1-1	.	TGCGCCAGCAGCCCGACGACACAAAAGAACACTGAAGCTTTCTTT	CASSPTTQKNTEAFF
TRBD1	TRBV19	TRBJ2-2	.	TGTGCCAGTAAAGCGGGACAGGGAGGATCCACCGGGGAGCTGTTTTTT	CASKAGQGGSTGELFF
.	TRBV5-5	TRBJ1-2	.	TGTGCCAGCAGCTTGGGACAGAGTCCCTATGGCTACACCTTC	CASSLGQSPYGYTF
.	TRBV7-3	TRBJ2-6	.	TGTGCCAGCAGTCCCGACTCTGGGGCCAACGTCCTGACTTTC	CASSPDSGANVLTF
.	TRBV5-1	TRBJ2-2	.	TGCGCCAGCAGCTTGGAGCAGGGGCCGGGCACCGGGGAGCTGTTTTTT	CASSLEQGPGTGELFF
TRBD1	TRBV3-1/TRBV3-2	TRBJ1-1	.	TGTGCCAGCAGCCAAACCCGGACAGGGGGCACTGAAGCTTTCTTT	CASSQTRTGGTEAFF
.	TRBV4-3	TRBJ2-6	few	TGCGCCAGCAGCCAGAAGGAGGGTTCTGGGGCCAACGTCCTGACTTTC	CASSQKEGSGANVLTF
.	TRBV12-3/TRBV12-4	TRBJ2-7	.	TGTGCCAGCAGTTACAACGGTGCCTACGAGCAGTACTTC	CASSYNGAYEQYF
TRBD1	TRBV19	TRBJ1-5	.	TGTGCCAGTACGGAGAGGGGCAGGGGGGTTAATCAGCCCCAGCATTTT	CASTERGRGVNQPQHF
.	TRBV30	TRBJ1-1	.	TGTGCCTGGAGTGTACGAGGTGAGGCTTTCTTT	CAWSVRGEAFF
.	TRBV3-1/TRBV3-2	TRBJ2-5	once	TGTGCCAGCAGCCATTCGTCCGCAGGAGCGAGACAAGAGACCCAGTACTTC	CASSHSSAGARQETQYF
.	TRBV18	TRBJ1-5	.	TGTGCCAGCTCACCATCGACAGGCCAGCCCCAGCATTTT	CASSPSTGQPQHF
.	TRBV16	TRBJ1-1	.	TGTGCCAGCATTCCGAGCACTGAAGCTTTCTTT	CASIPSTEAFF
.	TRBV5-6	TRBJ2-2	once	TGTGCCAGCAGCTTGGGGGGACCCGGGGAGCTGTTTTTT	CASSLGGPGELFF
.	TRBV7-9	TRBJ1-1	.	TGTGCCAGCAGCTTAGGGGAGGGTCGGCCTGAAGCTTTCTTT	CASSLGEGRPEAFF
.	TRBV11-3	TRBJ2-3	.	TGTGCCAGCAGCTCCCAGGGGGAGGGAGATACGCAGTATTTT	CASSSQGEGDTQYF
.	TRBV7-2	TRBJ1-3	once	TGTGCCAGCAGCTTTGGTTCAACCGGGGGCTCTGGAAACACCATATATTTT	CASSFGSTGGSGNTIYF
.	TRBV5-4	TRBJ1-4	.	TGTGCCAGCAGCTTGGGAAACAATGAAAAACTGTTTTTT	CASSLGNNEKLFF
.	TRBV30	TRBJ2-5	.	TGTGCCTGGAGTGTCGGGACACGGAGTACCCAAGAGACCCAGTACTTC	CAWSVGTRSTQETQYF
TRBD2	TRBV9	TRBJ2-1	.	TGTGCCAGCAGCGGGGGTGGAGCGGGAGTTAAGCAGTTCTTC	CASSGGGAGVKQFF
.	TRBV18	TRBJ1-1	.	TGTGCCAGCTCCCCCCAGGGCGACACTGAAGCTTTCTTT	CASSPQGDTEAFF
.	TRBV5-1	TRBJ1-5	.	TGCGCCAGCAGACCAGGGTTATCTGGTTTTCCCCAGCATTTT	CASRPGLSGFPQHF
.	TRBV6-5	TRBJ2-5	.	TGTGCCAGCAGTTACTCAGGGGTCCAGCCCCAAGAGACCCAGTACTTC	CASSYSGVQPQETQYF
.	TRBV19	TRBJ1-1	.	TGTGCCAGTAGTATGCAGGATCCTCCGGGAGCTTTCTTT	CASSMQDPPGAFF
.	TRBV6-5	TRBJ1-5	.	TGTGCCAGCAGTCTTGATGGGGGAATCAATGGGCCCCAGCATTTT	CASSLDGGINGPQHF
TRBD1	TRBV4-2	TRBJ1-1	.	TGTGCCAGCAGCCAAGATCAGGCAGGGGGCTACACTGAAGCTTTCTTT	CASSQDQAGGYTEAFF
TRBD1	TRBV5-1	TRBJ2-1	.	TGCGCCAGCAGGACGACAGGGACCGAATACAATGAGCAGTTCTTC	CASRTTGTEYNEQFF
TRBD2	TRBV7-6	TRBJ2-1	.	TGTGCCAGCAGCTTCCTCTCGGCGGGAGGGCACAATGAGCAGTTCTTC	CASSFLSAGGHNEQFF
.	TRBV11-3	TRBJ2-3	.	TGTGCCAGCGGAGGTGTCACAGATACGCAGTATTTT	CASGGVTDTQYF
.	TRBV4-2	TRBJ2-1	.	TGTGCCAGCAGCCAAGAGAGCCTCACGGATGAGCAGTTCTTC	CASSQESLTDEQFF
TRBD1	TRBV19	TRBJ1-5	.	TGTGCCAGTACCCAGGGGGGCGGCAATCAGCCCCAGCATTTT	CASTQGGGNQPQHF
TRBD1	TRBV19	TRBJ1-2	once	TGTGCCAGTAGTATAGATGGGGACAGGGGTAACTATGGCTACACCTTC	CASSIDGDRGNYGYTF
TRBD1	TRBV5-1	TRBJ2-7	.	TGCGCCAGCAGCCAATTTTCCGGGACAGACTACGAGCAGTACTTC	CASSQFSGTDYEQYF
TRBD2	TRBV14	TRBJ2-3	.	TGTGCCAGCAGCGGCGGGGGTCCCACAGATACGCAGTATTTT	CASSGGGPTDTQYF
.	TRBV2	TRBJ2-7	once	TGTGCCAGCAAGGGGGGGCTAGCGCCTTCCTACGAGCAGTACTTC	CASKGGLAPSYEQYF
.	TRBV18	TRBJ1-6	.	TGTGCCAGCTCACCACAGGGCTGGGGGAATAATTCACCCCTCCACTTT	CASSPQGWGNNSPLHF
TRBD1	TRBV15	TRBJ2-7	.	TGTGCCACCAGGCCCTCAACAGGGGAAAAAAGGGACGAGCAGTACTTC	CATRPSTGEKRDEQYF
.	TRBV7-3	TRBJ1-2	once	TGTGCCAGCAGCTTATCCGGCGCCTCTCGAGGCTACACCTTC	CASSLSGASRGYTF
.	TRBV11-1	TRBJ2-7	.	TGTGCCAGCAGGGAGAAGCGTTTCCACGAGCAGTACTTC	CASREKRFHEQYF
.	TRBV20-1	TRBJ2-5	.	TGCAGTGCTAGTTCTAGGGAACGGGAGACCCAGTACTTC	CSASSRERETQYF
.	TRBV7-4	TRBJ1-5	.	TGTGCCAGCAGCTTGGGATACAGCACTAATCAGCCCCAGCATTTT	CASSLGYSTNQPQHF
TRBD2	TRBV29-1	TRBJ2-3	.	TGCAGCGTCCTCAGCGGGGGAAACACAGATACGCAGTATTTT	CSVLSGGNTDTQYF
TRBD1	TRBV7-9	TRBJ1-4	few	TGTGCCAGCAGCCCTGGACAGGGGGGAAATGAAAAACTGTTTTTT	CASSPGQGGNEKLFF
.	TRBV19	TRBJ2-2	.	TGTGCCAGTAGTCGGGCTGAATCGAACACCGGGGAGCTGTTTTTT	CASSRAESNTGELFF
.	TRBV11-3	TRBJ2-4	.	TGTGCCAGCCTTACCGGAGGACCCAGCATCGGACTAGCCAAAAACATTCAGTACTTC	CASLTGGPSIGLAKNIQYF
.	TRBV19	TRBJ1-4	.	TGTGCCAGCAAAACGGCCGTCGCCACTAATGAAAAACTGTTTTTT	CASKTAVATNEKLFF
.	TRBV2	TRBJ1-2	.	TGTGCCAGCTCGACAGAGCACTATGGCTACACCTTC	CASSTEHYGYTF
.	TRBV4-3	TRBJ1-5	.	TGCGCCAGCAGCCAACTTGGGGGGGGACAGCCCCAGCATTTT	CASSQLGGGQPQHF
.	TRBV4-3	TRBJ1-3	.	TGCGCCAGCAGCCAAGAGGGGCAGGGTGCTGGAAACACCATATATTTT	CASSQEGQGAGNTIYF
.	TRBV30	TRBJ2-3	.	TGTGCCTGGAGTGTAAACACAGATACGCAGTATTTT	CAWSVNTDTQYF
TRBD1	TRBV5-1	TRBJ2-5	.	TGCGCCAGCAGCATGGGACAGGGGGACCAAGAGACCCAGTACTTC	CASSMGQGDQETQYF
TRBD2	TRBV7-2	TRBJ2-7	once	TGTGCCAGCAGCCCCGGACTAGCGGGGTTCCACGAGCAGTACTTC	CASSPGLAGFHEQYF
.	TRBV29-1	TRBJ2-2	.	TGCAGCGCCTCGCGATGGGCCCAGAACACCGGGGAGCTGTTTTTT	CSASRWAQNTGELFF